In its sample, the clone carrying this T cell receptor beta chain is medium-sized. No antigen is known for it. These data belong to a study of siplizumab effects on memory and regulatory T cells. Study results and caveats: Roughly 80-97% of proliferating CD4+ or CD8+ clones defied assignment to a naive or memory phenotype.

Assays captured 95,000 to 100,000 TCR templates per sample. Clones were read by immunoSEQ multiplex PCR, and TCRdb kept only the in-frame ones, dropping some. Seen here are 95,000 to 110,000 clones, more than 85% observed once, and the top ten hold about 0.62%. Trimming stripped 4 bases from V and 3 bases from J, with 10 bases between. Germline V gives CDR1 GTSNPN, CDR2 SVGIG (reference sequence). The CDR3 is 12 amino acids. The specimen sequenced was Tregs sorted from blood. The TCR sequence derives from a human donor in good health. This chain links TRBV30 with TRBJ2-7; D may be TRBD1 or TRBD2 (5 bases each). CDR3 protein: CAWNVGGYEQYF. The CDR3 nucleotides read TGTGCCTGGAATGTTGGGGGCTACGAGCAGTACTTC. The whole variable domain, remainder taken from reference TRBV30 and TRBJ2-7, is SQTIHQWPATLVQPVGSPLSLECTVEGTSNPNLYWYRQAAGRGLQLLFYSVGIGQISSEVPQNLSASRPQDRQFILSSKKLLLSDSGFYLCAWNVGGYEQYFGPGTRLTVT.